Shown below are 8 T cell receptor beta chains from a single sample sequenced in a study of blood T cell repertoires in COVID-19. Libraries were prepared by immunoSEQ multiplex PCR; TCRdb keeps only in-frame clonotypes and omits some of them. The table records 25,000 to 30,000 clones, approximately 88% of them present only once. Sequences were obtained from peripheral blood. The receptors shown here come from a human donor in a cohort sampled during active COVID-19.

This chain links TRBV7-3 with TRBJ1-1, with 8 bases lining up with TRBD1. Germline V CDR1 and CDR2: SGHTA, FQGTGA. V shed 5 bases, J shed 0 bases, and the junction held 8 bases outside the gene matches. This CDR3 region has 16 residues. The CDR3 loop reads CASSDTGGPLNTEAFF. The CDR3 DNA reads as TGTGCCAGCAGCGACACAGGGGGACCGTTGAACACTGAAGCTTTCTTT.

V gene TRBV7-2 combines with J gene TRBJ2-7; D is unclear. The length of the CDR3 is 11 residues. V gave up 8 bases and J gave up 3 bases, with 8 bases separating them. CDR1 is SGHTA and CDR2 is FQGNSA in the germline V gene. CDR3 sequence reads: CASLSGYEQYF. The DNA for the CDR3 is TGTGCCAGCCTCTCAGGCTACGAGCAGTACTTC.

This sequence joins TRBV2 and TRBJ2-5, with a tentative D call TRBD2 (6 bases). CDR1 and CDR2 from the germline V gene are SNHLY and FYNNEI. Trimming shortened V by 8 bases and J by 2 bases, and 12 bases separated the two germline ends. This CDR3 is 13 amino acids long. DNA for the CDR3: TGTGCCAGCGGTGGACTATATCAAGAGACCCAGTACTTC. This encodes CASGGLYQETQYF.

J is TRBJ2-6 and V is TRBV10-3; 8 positions match TRBD1. Trimming removed 4 bases from V and 4 bases from J; junction bases left unmatched: 6. There are 16 residues in the CDR3. The germline CDR1 and CDR2 sequences are ENHRY and SYGVKD. CDR3 loop: CAISGSTGAGANVLTF. CDR3 nucleotides: TGTGCCATCAGTGGGTCGACAGGGGCGGGGGCCAACGTCCTGACTTTC.

The gene calls are TRBV9 and TRBJ1-1; 9 bases agree with TRBD1. After removal of 3 bases from V and 1 base from J, the junction contained 13 bases not matched to a gene. Germline V gene data show CDR1 as SGDLS and CDR2 as YYNGEE. The CDR3 sequence is 18 residues long. CDR3 loop: CASSAGGETGGANTEAFF. CDR3 nucleotides: TGTGCCAGCAGCGCCGGGGGAGAGACAGGGGGTGCGAACACTGAAGCTTTCTTT. Variable domain in full (rest from reference TRBV9 and TRBJ1-1): DSGVTQTPKHLITATGQRVTLRCSPRSGDLSVYWYQQSLDQGLQFLIQYYNGEERAKGNILERFSAQQFPDLHSELNLSSLELGDSALYFCASSAGGETGGANTEAFFGQGTRLTVV.

The V and J genes are TRBV29-1 and TRBJ2-2; 8 nucleotides align to TRBD1. The junction had 15 bases not matched to a gene; V was cut back by 6 bases and J by 0 bases. The CDR3 runs 18 residues. CDR1 and CDR2 (germline): SQVTM, ANQGSEA. CDR3 amino acids: CSVVLHRGRNSNTGELFF. The CDR3 coding sequence is TGCAGCGTAGTGCTGCACAGGGGGAGAAATTCGAACACCGGGGAGCTGTTTTTT.

This rearrangement joins TRBV5-1 to TRBJ2-1; 13 bases agree with TRBD2. Germline V gene data show CDR1 as SGHRS and CDR2 as YFSETQ. Trimming at V came to 4 bases and at J to 7 bases, leaving 8 bases not matched to a gene. The CDR3 has 16 residues. This CDR3 reads CASSLQTSGGLNEQFF. The CDR3 DNA is TGCGCCAGCAGCCTTCAGACTAGCGGGGGGTTAAATGAGCAGTTCTTC.

This chain's CDR3 is CASSSIGMLYEQYF. CDR3 bases: TGTGCCAGCAGCTCTATTGGTATGCTATACGAGCAGTACTTC. The chain couples TRBV7-2 to TRBJ2-7; D gene ambiguous. From germline, CDR1 is SGHTA and CDR2 FQGNSA. The CDR3 has 14 residues. V was trimmed by 4 bases and J by 4 bases, leaving 14 bases between them.